This record concerns one T cell receptor beta chain sequence. Sample time point: 2015-2016 season, 7 days after influenza vaccination. The data belong to a study of follicular helper T cells after annual influenza vaccination. V was trimmed by 4 bases and J by 0 bases, leaving 13 bases between them. This CDR3 is 17 amino acids long. Germline-derived CDR1 and CDR2 are SGHTA and FQGNSA. The protocol was immunoSEQ multiplex PCR, while the TCRdb copy is restricted to in-frame clones and leaves out a portion. The sample gives 5,700 or so clones, 84% of which show up once; 2.5% is in the top ten. The source material was CXCR5+ CD38- circulating T follicular helper cells from blood, sampled 7 days after influenza vaccination. Subset reported: circulating Tfh, non-naive CD4+CXCR5+PD-1+ (ICOS+CD38+ or ICOS-CD38-). The receptor was derived from an adult who received the influenza vaccine. The chain recombines TRBV7-2 with TRBJ2-6, with a possible D match to TRBD1 (6 bases). CDR3 amino acids: CASSSGVTVSGANVLTF. Written as DNA, the CDR3 is TGTGCCAGCAGCTCAGGGGTGACAGTCTCTGGGGCCAACGTCCTGACTTTC.